These T cell receptor beta chains were read from a single sample in a study of cytomegalovirus exposure and HLA in healthy donors. The assay was immunoSEQ multiplex PCR, and TCRdb's table has in-frame clones only and misses some. This table holds about 180,000 clones, roughly 85% found once. Specimen: PBMCs. The receptors here all came from a man aged 18 to 30 in good health and CMV-seropositive. CDR3s include the opening cysteine and the closing phenylalanine or tryptophan. A D gene is named only where the DNA matches it firmly. A row's size may be missing; if present it is once, few, many or a size class.

d_call: .; j_call: TRBJ2-7; v_call: TRBV6-1; clone_size: few; cdr3_nt: TGTGCCAGCAGTGAAGGTGGGAGCGGTCAGTACTTC; cdr3_aa: CASSEGGSGQYF
d_call: .; j_call: TRBJ1-2; v_call: TRBV30; clone_size: .; cdr3_nt: TGTGCCTGGAGCCCCGGCGGGGCGACTGGCTACACCTTC; cdr3_aa: CAWSPGGATGYTF
d_call: .; j_call: TRBJ1-1; v_call: TRBV13; clone_size: .; cdr3_nt: TGTGCCAGCAGCTCTTTATACACTGAAGCTTTCTTT; cdr3_aa: CASSSLYTEAFF
d_call: .; j_call: TRBJ2-1; v_call: TRBV6-1; clone_size: once; cdr3_nt: TGTGCCAGCAGTGATTCAGGCCACAATGAGCAGTTCTTC; cdr3_aa: CASSDSGHNEQFF
d_call: .; j_call: TRBJ2-3; v_call: TRBV5-6; clone_size: .; cdr3_nt: TGTGCCAGCAGCTTAGGTACAGGGTCTACGCAGTATTTT; cdr3_aa: CASSLGTGSTQYF
d_call: .; j_call: TRBJ1-1; v_call: TRBV6-5; clone_size: .; cdr3_nt: TGTGCCAGCAGTTTCCAGGGGTTGGAAGCTTTCTTT; cdr3_aa: CASSFQGLEAFF
d_call: TRBD2; j_call: TRBJ2-7; v_call: TRBV7-4; clone_size: few; cdr3_nt: TGTGCCAGCAGCGTCCGTAGGGTCCCAGCGGGGGGCCGTGGGATGGAGCAGTACTTC; cdr3_aa: CASSVRRVPAGGRGMEQYF
d_call: .; j_call: TRBJ2-3; v_call: TRBV9; clone_size: .; cdr3_nt: TGTGCCAGCAGCCGGTCCCCGGGGGGCACAGATACGCAGTATTTT; cdr3_aa: CASSRSPGGTDTQYF
d_call: .; j_call: TRBJ2-7; v_call: TRBV7-9; clone_size: .; cdr3_nt: TGTGCCAGCAGCTTAGCGGAATCCACAGGGCACGAGCAGTACTTC; cdr3_aa: CASSLAESTGHEQYF
d_call: .; j_call: TRBJ2-7; v_call: TRBV7-2; clone_size: .; cdr3_nt: TGTGCCAGCAGCCTGGACAGATCGATTTCCTACGAGCAGTACTTC; cdr3_aa: CASSLDRSISYEQYF
d_call: .; j_call: TRBJ2-3; v_call: TRBV5-1; clone_size: .; cdr3_nt: TGCGCCAGCAGCCAGGACATCACAGATACGCAGTATTTT; cdr3_aa: CASSQDITDTQYF
d_call: TRBD1; j_call: TRBJ2-7; v_call: TRBV5-1; clone_size: .; cdr3_nt: TGCGCCAGCAGATACCTTCCGGGACAGTCCTACGAGCAGTACTTC; cdr3_aa: CASRYLPGQSYEQYF
d_call: .; j_call: TRBJ2-2; v_call: TRBV2; clone_size: .; cdr3_nt: TGTGCCAGCAGCCGGACAGCTAACACCGGGGAGCTGTTTTTT; cdr3_aa: CASSRTANTGELFF
d_call: .; j_call: TRBJ2-7; v_call: TRBV10-3; clone_size: .; cdr3_nt: TGTGCCATCAGTGAGTCAAGCGGCAGCTCCTACGAGCAGTACTTC; cdr3_aa: CAISESSGSSYEQYF
d_call: TRBD1; j_call: TRBJ2-1; v_call: TRBV2; clone_size: .; cdr3_nt: TGTGCCAGCAGCGGGAGGGACAGGGGGAGTGGTGAGCAGTTCTTC; cdr3_aa: CASSGRDRGSGEQFF
d_call: TRBD2; j_call: TRBJ2-7; v_call: TRBV27; clone_size: .; cdr3_nt: TGTGCCAGCAGTTGGGCTAGCGGGAGCGGCATCCCCTACGAGCAGTACTTC; cdr3_aa: CASSWASGSGIPYEQYF
d_call: .; j_call: TRBJ1-1; v_call: TRBV5-1; clone_size: .; cdr3_nt: TGCGCCAGCAGCTTGGGCCAGATGAACACTGAAGCTTTCTTT; cdr3_aa: CASSLGQMNTEAFF
d_call: .; j_call: TRBJ2-1; v_call: TRBV6-1; clone_size: .; cdr3_nt: TGTGCCAGCAGTGATGGAACAGGGAGCTCCTACAATGAGCAGTTCTTC; cdr3_aa: CASSDGTGSSYNEQFF
d_call: TRBD2; j_call: TRBJ2-5; v_call: TRBV7-9; clone_size: .; cdr3_nt: TGTGCCAGCAGCTTAACTAGCGGGAGTCATTTAGAGACCCAGTACTTC; cdr3_aa: CASSLTSGSHLETQYF
d_call: .; j_call: TRBJ2-4; v_call: TRBV28; clone_size: .; cdr3_nt: TGTGCCAGCAGTCAAGGGGGGGGAAACATTCAGTACTTC; cdr3_aa: CASSQGGGNIQYF
d_call: .; j_call: TRBJ1-1; v_call: TRBV13; clone_size: once; cdr3_nt: TGTGCCAGCAGCGAGGACAACTTGAACACTGAAGCTTTCTTT; cdr3_aa: CASSEDNLNTEAFF
d_call: TRBD2; j_call: TRBJ2-1; v_call: TRBV27; clone_size: .; cdr3_nt: TGTGCCAGCAGTACCTCCCTGGCGGGGGAGTCCTACAATGAGCAGTTCTTC; cdr3_aa: CASSTSLAGESYNEQFF
d_call: .; j_call: TRBJ1-1; v_call: TRBV6-1; clone_size: .; cdr3_nt: TGTGCCACGGGACACTATAACACTGAAGCTTTCTTT; cdr3_aa: CATGHYNTEAFF
d_call: TRBD2; j_call: TRBJ2-7; v_call: TRBV5-1; clone_size: .; cdr3_nt: TGCGCCAGCAGCACCGGGACTAGCGGGAATGAGCAGTACTTC; cdr3_aa: CASSTGTSGNEQYF
d_call: TRBD1; j_call: TRBJ2-2; v_call: TRBV19; clone_size: .; cdr3_nt: TGTGCCAGCAGGGGACAGGGGAACACCGGGGAGCTGTTTTTT; cdr3_aa: CASRGQGNTGELFF
d_call: TRBD1; j_call: TRBJ1-2; v_call: TRBV2; clone_size: .; cdr3_nt: TGTGCCAGCGATCCACGGACAGGGTCTAACTATGGCTACACCTTC; cdr3_aa: CASDPRTGSNYGYTF